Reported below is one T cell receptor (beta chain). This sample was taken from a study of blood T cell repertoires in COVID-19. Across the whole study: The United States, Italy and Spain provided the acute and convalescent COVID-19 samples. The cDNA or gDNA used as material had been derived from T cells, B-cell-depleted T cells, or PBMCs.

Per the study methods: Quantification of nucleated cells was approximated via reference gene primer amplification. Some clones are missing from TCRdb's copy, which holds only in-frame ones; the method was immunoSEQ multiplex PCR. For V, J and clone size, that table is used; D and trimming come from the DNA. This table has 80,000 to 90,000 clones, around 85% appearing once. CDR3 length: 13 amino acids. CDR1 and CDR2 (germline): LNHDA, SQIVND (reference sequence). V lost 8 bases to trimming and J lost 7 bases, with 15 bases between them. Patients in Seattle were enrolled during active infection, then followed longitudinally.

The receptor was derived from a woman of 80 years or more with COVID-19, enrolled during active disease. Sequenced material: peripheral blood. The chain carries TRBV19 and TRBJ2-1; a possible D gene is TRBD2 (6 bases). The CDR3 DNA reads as TGTGCCAGTTTGAAGGGACTTGAAAATGAGCAGTTCTTC. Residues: CASLKGLENEQFF.